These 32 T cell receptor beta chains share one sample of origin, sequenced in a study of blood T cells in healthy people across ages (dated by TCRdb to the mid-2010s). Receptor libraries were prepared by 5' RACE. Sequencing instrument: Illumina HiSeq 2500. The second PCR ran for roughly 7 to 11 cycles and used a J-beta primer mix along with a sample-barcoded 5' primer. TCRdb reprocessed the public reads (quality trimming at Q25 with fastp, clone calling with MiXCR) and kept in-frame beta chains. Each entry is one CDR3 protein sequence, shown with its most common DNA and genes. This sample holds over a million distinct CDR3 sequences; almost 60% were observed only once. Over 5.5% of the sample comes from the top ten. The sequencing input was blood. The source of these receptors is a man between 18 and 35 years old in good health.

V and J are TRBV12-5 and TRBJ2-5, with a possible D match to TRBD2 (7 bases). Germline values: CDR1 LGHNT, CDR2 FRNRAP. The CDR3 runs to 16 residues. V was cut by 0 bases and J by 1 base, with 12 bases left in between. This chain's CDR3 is CASGLVRGGLQETQYF. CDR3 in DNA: TGTGCTAGTGGTTTGGTACGCGGGGGCCTCCAAGAGACCCAGTACTTC.

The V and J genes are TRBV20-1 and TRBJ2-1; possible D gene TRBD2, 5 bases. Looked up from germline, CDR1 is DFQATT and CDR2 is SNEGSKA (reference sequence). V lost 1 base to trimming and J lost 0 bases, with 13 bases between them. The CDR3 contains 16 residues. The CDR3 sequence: CSARGETQSSYNEQFF. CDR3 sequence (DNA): TGCAGTGCTAGAGGGGAGACACAGAGCTCCTACAATGAGCAGTTCTTC.

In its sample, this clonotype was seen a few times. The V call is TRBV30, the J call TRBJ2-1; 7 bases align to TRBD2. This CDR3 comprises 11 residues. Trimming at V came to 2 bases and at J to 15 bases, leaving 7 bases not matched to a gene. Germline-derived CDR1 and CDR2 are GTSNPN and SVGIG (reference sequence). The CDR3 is CAWSSGTNVFF. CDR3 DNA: TGTGCCTGGAGTTCCGGGACTAATGTGTTCTTC.

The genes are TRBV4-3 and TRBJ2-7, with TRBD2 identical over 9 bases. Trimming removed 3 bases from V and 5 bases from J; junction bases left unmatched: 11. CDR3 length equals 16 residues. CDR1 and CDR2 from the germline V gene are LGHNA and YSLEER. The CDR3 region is CASSHMRGGAGDEQYF. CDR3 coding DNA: TGCGCCAGCAGCCACATGCGGGGGGGGGCAGGCGACGAGCAGTACTTC.

The CDR3 DNA reads as TGTGCCACCAACTCAGGGGACTTGAACACTGAAGCTTTCTTT. Amino acid sequence: CATNSGDLNTEAFF. The gene calls are TRBV10-3 and TRBJ1-1; D may be TRBD1 (6 bases). Trimming removed 10 bases at V and 0 bases at J, with 15 bases between. This CDR3 is built from 14 residues. The germline V gene has CDR1 ENHRY and CDR2 SYGVKD.

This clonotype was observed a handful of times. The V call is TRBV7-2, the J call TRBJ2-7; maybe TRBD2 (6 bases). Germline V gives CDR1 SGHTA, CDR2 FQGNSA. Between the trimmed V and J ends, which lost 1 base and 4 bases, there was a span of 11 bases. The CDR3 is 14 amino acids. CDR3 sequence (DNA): TGTGCCAGCAGCTTAGGCGGGGAATTATACGAGCAGTACTTC. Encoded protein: CASSLGGELYEQYF.

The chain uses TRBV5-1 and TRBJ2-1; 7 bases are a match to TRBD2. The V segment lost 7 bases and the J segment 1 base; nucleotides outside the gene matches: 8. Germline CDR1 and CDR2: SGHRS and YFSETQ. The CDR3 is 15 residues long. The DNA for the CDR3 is TGCGCCAGCTCCGGGGCGGGGGAGTCCTACAATGAGCAGTTCTTC. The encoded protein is CASSGAGESYNEQFF. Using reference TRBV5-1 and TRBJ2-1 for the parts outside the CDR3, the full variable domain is KAGVTQTPRYLIKTRGQQVTLSCSPISGHRSVSWYQQTPGQGLQFLFEYFSETQRNKGNFPGRFSGRQFSNSRSEMNVSTLELGDSALYLCASSGAGESYNEQFFGPGTRLTVL.

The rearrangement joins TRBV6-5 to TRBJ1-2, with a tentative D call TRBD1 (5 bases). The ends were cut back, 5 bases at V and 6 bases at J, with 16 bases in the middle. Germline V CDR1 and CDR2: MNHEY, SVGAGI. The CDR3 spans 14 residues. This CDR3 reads CASSPYEAGNGYTF. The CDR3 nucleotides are TGTGCCAGCAGTCCTTACGAGGCAGGGAATGGCTACACCTTC.

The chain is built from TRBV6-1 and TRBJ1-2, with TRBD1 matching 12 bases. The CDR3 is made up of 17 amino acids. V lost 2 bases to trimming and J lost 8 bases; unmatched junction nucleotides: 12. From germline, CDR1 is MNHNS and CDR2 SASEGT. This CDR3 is CASSEWGTGGVLPGYTF. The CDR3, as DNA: TGTGCCAGCAGTGAATGGGGGACAGGGGGCGTACTTCCCGGCTACACCTTC.

CDR3 nucleotides: TGTGCCAGCAGATGGACGGGGCTCGGGGAGCTGTTTTTT. It codes for CASRWTGLGELFF. The chain has TRBV27 and TRBJ2-2, with D possibly being TRBD1 or TRBD2 (5 bases each). The CDR3 consists of 13 residues. The V and J ends lost 6 bases and 7 bases respectively, with 12 bases between them. Germline lookup yields CDR1 MNHEY and CDR2 SMNVEV (reference sequence).

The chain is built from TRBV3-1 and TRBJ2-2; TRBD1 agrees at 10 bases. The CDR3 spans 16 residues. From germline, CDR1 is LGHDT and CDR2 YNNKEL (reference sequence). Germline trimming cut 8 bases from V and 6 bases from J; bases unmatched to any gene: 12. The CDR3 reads CASLSWDRGSAGELFF. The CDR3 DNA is TGTGCCAGCTTATCCTGGGACAGGGGATCTGCCGGGGAGCTGTTTTTT.

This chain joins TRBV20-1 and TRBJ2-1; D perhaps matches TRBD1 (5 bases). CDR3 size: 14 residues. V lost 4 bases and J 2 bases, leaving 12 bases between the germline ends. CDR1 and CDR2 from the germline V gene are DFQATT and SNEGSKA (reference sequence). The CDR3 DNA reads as TGCAGTGCTACGACAGTTATGACCTACAATGAGCAGTTCTTC. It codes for CSATTVMTYNEQFF.

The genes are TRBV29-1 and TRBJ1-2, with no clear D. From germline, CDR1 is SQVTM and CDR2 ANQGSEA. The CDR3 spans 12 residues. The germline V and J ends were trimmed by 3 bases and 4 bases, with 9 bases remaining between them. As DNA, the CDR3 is TGCAGCGTTGACGAGGGAGTCTATGGCTACACCTTC. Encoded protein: CSVDEGVYGYTF.

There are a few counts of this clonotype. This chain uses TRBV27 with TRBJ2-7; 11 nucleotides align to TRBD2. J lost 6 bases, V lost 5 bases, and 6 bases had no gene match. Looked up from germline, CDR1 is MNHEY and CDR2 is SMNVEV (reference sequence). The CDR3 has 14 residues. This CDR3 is CASSRGTSGGEQYF. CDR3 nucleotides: TGTGCCAGCAGTCGAGGGACTAGCGGTGGCGAGCAGTACTTC.

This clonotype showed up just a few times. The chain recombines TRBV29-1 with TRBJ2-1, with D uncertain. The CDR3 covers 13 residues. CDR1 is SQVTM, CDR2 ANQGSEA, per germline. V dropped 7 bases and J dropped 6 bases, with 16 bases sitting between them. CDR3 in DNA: TGCAGCGGTAACAGTCATTCATTCAATGAGCAGTTCTTC. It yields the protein CSGNSHSFNEQFF.

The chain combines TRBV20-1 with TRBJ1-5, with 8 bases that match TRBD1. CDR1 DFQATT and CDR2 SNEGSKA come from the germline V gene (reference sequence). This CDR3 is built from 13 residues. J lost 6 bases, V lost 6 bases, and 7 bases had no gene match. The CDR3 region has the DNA TGCAGTGCGACGTCCCAGGGGGCTCAGCCCCAGCATTTT. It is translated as CSATSQGAQPQHF.

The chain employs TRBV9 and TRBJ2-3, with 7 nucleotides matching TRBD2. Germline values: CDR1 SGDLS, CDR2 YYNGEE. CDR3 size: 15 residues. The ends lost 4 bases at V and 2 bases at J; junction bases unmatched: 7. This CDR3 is CASSPGLGSTDTQYF. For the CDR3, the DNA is TGTGCCAGCAGCCCAGGACTAGGTTCCACAGATACGCAGTATTTT.

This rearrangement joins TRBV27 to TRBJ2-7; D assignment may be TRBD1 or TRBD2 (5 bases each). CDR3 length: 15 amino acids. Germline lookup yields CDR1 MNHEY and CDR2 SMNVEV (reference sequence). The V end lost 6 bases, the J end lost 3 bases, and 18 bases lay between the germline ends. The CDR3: CASRTGARASYEQYF. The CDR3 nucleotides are TGTGCCAGCAGAACCGGGGCGCGGGCCAGCTACGAGCAGTACTTC.

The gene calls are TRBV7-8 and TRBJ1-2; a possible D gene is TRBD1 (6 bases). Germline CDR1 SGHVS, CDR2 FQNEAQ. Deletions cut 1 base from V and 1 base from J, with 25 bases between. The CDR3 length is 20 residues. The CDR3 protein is CASSLGRTVDFPRVNYGYTF. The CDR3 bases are TGTGCCAGCAGCTTAGGCAGGACAGTCGATTTCCCCCGCGTTAACTATGGCTACACCTTC.

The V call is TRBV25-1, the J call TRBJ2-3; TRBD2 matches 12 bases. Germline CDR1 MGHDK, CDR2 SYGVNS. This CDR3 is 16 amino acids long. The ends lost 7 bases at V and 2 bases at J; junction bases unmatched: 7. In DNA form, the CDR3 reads TGTGCCAGCACATCCGGACTAGCGGGAATCACAGATACGCAGTATTTT. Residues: CASTSGLAGITDTQYF.

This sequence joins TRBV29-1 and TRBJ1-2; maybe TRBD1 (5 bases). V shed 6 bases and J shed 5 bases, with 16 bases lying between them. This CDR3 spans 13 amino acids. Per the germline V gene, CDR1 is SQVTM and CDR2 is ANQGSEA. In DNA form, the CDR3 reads TGCAGCGTCGGAAGGGGCCAGGAATATGGCTACACCTTC. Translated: CSVGRGQEYGYTF.

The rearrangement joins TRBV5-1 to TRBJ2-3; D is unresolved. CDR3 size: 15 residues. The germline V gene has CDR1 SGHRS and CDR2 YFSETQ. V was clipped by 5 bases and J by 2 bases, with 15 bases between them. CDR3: CASSLQSRDTDTQYF. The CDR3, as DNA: TGCGCCAGCAGTCTCCAGAGTAGAGACACAGATACGCAGTATTTT.

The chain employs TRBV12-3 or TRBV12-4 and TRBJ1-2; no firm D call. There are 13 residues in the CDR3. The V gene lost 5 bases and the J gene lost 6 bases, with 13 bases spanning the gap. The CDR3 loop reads CASSRYPGHGYTF. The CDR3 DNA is TGTGCCAGCAGTCGCTACCCCGGTCATGGCTACACCTTC.

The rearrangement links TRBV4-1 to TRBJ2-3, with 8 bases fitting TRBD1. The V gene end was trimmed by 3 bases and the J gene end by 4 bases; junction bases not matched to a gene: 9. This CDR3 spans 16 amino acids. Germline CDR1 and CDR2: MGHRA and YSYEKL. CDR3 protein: CASSHPGQGAADTQYF. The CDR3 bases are TGCGCCAGCAGCCATCCCGGACAGGGAGCGGCAGATACGCAGTATTTT.

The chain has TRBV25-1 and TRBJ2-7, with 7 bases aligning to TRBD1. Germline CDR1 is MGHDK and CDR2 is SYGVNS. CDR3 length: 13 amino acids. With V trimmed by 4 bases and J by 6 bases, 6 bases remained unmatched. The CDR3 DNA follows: TGTGCCAGCAGTGGAGGACAGGTTTTCGAGCAGTACTTC. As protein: CASSGGQVFEQYF.

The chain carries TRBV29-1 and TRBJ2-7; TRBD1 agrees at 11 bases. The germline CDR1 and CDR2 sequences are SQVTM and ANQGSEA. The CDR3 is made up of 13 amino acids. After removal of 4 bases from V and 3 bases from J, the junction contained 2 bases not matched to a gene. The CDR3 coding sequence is TGCAGCGTTGTGGGACAGGGGGTCTACGAGCAGTACTTC. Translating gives CSVVGQGVYEQYF.

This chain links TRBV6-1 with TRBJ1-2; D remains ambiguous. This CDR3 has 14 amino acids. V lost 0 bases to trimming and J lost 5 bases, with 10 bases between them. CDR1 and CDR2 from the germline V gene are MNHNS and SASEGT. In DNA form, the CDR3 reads TGTGCCAGCAGTGAAGCCATGCCCCTTTATGGCTACACCTTC. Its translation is CASSEAMPLYGYTF.

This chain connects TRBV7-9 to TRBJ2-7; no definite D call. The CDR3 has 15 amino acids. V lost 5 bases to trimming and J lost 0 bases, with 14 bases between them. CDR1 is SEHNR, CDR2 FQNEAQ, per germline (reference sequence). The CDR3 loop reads CASSPTGSLSYEQYF. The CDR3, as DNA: TGTGCCAGCAGCCCGACCGGGTCGCTCTCCTACGAGCAGTACTTC. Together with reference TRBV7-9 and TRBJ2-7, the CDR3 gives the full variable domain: DTGVSQNPRHKITKRGQNVTFRCDPISEHNRLYWYRQTLGQGPEFLTYFQNEAQLEKSRLLSDRFSAERPKGSFSTLEIQRTEQGDSAMYLCASSPTGSLSYEQYFGPGTRLTVT.

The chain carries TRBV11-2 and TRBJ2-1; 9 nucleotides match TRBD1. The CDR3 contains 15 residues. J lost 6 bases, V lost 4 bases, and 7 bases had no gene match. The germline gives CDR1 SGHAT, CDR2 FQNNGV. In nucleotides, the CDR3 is TGTGCCAGCAGCTCCCGGGACAGGGAACTCAATGAGCAGTTCTTC. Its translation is CASSSRDRELNEQFF.

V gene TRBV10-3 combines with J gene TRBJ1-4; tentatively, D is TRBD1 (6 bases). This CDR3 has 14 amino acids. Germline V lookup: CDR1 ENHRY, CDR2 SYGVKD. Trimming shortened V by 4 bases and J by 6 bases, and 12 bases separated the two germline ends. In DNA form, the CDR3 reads TGTGCCATCAGTGCTGGGGGCGCAGATGAAAAACTGTTTTTT. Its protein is CAISAGGADEKLFF.

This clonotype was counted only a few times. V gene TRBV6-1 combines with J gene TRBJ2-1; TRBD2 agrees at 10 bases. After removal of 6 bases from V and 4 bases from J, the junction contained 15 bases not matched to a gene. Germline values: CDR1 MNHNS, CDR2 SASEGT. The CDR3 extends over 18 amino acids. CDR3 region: CASSPLQGTSGVYNEQFF. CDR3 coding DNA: TGTGCCAGCAGCCCCCTTCAGGGAACTAGCGGGGTTTACAATGAGCAGTTCTTC.

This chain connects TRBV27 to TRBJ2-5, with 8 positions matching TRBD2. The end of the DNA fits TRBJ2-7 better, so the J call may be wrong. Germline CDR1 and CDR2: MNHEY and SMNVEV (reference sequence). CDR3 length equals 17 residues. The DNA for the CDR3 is TGTGCCAGCAGTCCCTCCGTCGGGAGGGAGAACTCCTACGAGCAGTACTTC. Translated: CASSPSVGRENSYEQYF.